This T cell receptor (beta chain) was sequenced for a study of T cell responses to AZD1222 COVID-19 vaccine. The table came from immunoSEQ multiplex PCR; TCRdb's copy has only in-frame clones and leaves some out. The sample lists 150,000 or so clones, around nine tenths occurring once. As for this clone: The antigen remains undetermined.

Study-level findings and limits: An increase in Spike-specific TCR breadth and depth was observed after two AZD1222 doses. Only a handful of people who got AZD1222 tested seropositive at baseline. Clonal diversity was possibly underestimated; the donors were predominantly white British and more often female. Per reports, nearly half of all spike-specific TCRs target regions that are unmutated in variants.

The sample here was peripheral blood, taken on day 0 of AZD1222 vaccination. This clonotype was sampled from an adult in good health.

The CDR3 sequence is CASSDEPGSRATEAFF. CDR3 coding DNA: TGTGCCAGCAGTGACGAACCCGGTAGCAGGGCCACTGAAGCTTTCTTT. The rearrangement uses TRBV2 and TRBJ1-1; D possibly corresponds to TRBD1 (5 bases). Germline V gene lookup returns CDR1 SNHLY and CDR2 FYNNEI. This CDR3 has 16 residues. The ends were cut back, 3 bases at V and 4 bases at J, with 18 bases in the middle.